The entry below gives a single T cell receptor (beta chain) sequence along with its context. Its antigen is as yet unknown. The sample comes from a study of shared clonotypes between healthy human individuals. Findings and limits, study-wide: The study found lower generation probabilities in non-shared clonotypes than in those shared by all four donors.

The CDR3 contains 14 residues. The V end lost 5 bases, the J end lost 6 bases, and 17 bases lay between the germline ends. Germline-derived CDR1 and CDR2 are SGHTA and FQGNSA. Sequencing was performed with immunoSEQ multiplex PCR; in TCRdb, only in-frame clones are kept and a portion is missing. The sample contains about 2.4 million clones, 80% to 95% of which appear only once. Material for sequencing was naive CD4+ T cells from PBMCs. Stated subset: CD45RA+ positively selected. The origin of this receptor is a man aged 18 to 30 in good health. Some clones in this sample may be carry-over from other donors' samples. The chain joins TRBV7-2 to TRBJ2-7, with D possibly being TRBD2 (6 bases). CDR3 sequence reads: CASSHAGTRSEQYF. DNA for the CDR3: TGTGCCAGCAGCCATGCGGGGACGAGGAGCGAGCAGTACTTC. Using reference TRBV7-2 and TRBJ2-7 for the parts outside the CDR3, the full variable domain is GAGVSQSPSNKVTEKGKDVELRCDPISGHTALYWYRQSLGQGLEFLIYFQGNSAPDKSGLPSDRFSAERTGGSVSTLTIQRTQQEDSAVYLCASSHAGTRSEQYFGPGTRLTVT.